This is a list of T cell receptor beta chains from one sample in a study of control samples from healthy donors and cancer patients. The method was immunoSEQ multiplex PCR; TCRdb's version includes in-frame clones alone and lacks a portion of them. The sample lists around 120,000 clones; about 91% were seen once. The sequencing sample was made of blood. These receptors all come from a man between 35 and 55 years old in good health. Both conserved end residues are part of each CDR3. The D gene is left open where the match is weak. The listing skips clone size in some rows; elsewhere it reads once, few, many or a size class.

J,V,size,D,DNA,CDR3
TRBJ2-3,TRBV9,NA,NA,TGTGCCAGCAGCCCCCGTGGCACAGATACGCAGTATTTT,CASSPRGTDTQYF
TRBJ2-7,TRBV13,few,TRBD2,TGTGCCAGCAGCTCGGGGGCGGGAGTGACTAGCGGGAGTGTCTACGAGCAGTACTTC,CASSSGAGVTSGSVYEQYF
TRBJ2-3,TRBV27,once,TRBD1,TGTGCCAGCAGTACTAGTTACCGACAGGGAGATACGCAGTATTTT,CASSTSYRQGDTQYF
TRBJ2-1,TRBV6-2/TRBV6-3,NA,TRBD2,TGTGCCAGCAGTTACGGGACTAGCGGGAATGAGCAGTTCTTC,CASSYGTSGNEQFF
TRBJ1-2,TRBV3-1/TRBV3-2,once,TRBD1,TGTGCCAGCAGCCAAGATCAGGGGACAGGGGTTCGTGGCTACACCTTC,CASSQDQGTGVRGYTF
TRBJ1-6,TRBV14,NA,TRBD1,TGTGCCAGCAGCCAAGAAACAGGGGGCTACAATTCACCCCTCCACTTT,CASSQETGGYNSPLHF
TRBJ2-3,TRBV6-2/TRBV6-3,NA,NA,TGTGCCAGCAGTTACGTTCCCTTCGGGGGCAACAGCCCTCCGACAGATACGCAGTATTTT,CASSYVPFGGNSPPTDTQYF
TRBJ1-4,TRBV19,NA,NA,TGTGCCAGTAGTACAGGGGCTAATGAAAAACTGTTTTTT,CASSTGANEKLFF
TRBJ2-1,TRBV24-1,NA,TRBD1,TGTGCCACCAGTGCCCAGGGGGCGTTTAGTGAGCAGTTCTTC,CATSAQGAFSEQFF
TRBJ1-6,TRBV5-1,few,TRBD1,TGCGCCAGCAGCACGGGACAGACAAGGTCACCCCTCCACTTT,CASSTGQTRSPLHF
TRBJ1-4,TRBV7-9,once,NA,TGTGCCAGCAGCTCCCTGAGCCGGCGCGAACTGTTTTTT,CASSSLSRRELFF
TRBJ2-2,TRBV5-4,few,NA,TGTGCCAGCAGCTTTGATGGGATCGGGGAGCTGTTTTTT,CASSFDGIGELFF
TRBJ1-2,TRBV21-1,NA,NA,TGTGCCAGCAGCAAAGATCGGGACAGTCCAAACTCTGGCTACACCTTC,CASSKDRDSPNSGYTF
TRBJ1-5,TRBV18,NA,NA,TGTGCCAGCTCACCCCCGGGACAGCCCCAGCATTTT,CASSPPGQPQHF
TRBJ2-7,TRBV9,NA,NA,TGTGCCAGCAGCCCCGCCGAAACTTTCTACGAGCAGTACTTC,CASSPAETFYEQYF
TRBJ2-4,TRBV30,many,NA,TGTGCCTGGAGTGTACGGGGAGCCAAAAACATTCAGTACTTC,CAWSVRGAKNIQYF
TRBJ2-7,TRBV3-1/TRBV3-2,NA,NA,TGTGCCAGCAGTCTCTCCTACGAGCAGTACTTC,CASSLSYEQYF
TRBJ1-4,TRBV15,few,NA,TGTGCCACCAGCAGAGATCAGGGGCTTGGTGAAAAACTGTTTTTT,CATSRDQGLGEKLFF
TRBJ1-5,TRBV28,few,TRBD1,TGTGCCAGCAGATCACAGGGGCGCCCCAATCAGCCCCAGCATTTT,CASRSQGRPNQPQHF
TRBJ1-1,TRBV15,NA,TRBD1,TGTGCCACCAGCAGAGATCGACAGGGAGCCACTGAAGCTTTCTTT,CATSRDRQGATEAFF
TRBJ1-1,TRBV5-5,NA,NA,TGTGCCAGCAGCTATAGGGGGACAACTAACACTGAAGCTTTCTTT,CASSYRGTTNTEAFF
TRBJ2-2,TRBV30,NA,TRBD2,TGTGCCTCACTACGGGGGGCGAACACCGGGGAGCTGTTTTTT,CASLRGANTGELFF
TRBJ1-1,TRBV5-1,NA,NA,TGCGCCAGCAGCCCGGGGTGGGGGAACACTGAAGCTTTCTTT,CASSPGWGNTEAFF
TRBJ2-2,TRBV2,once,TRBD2,TGTGCCAGCAGTGAGTTAGCGGGGGGACCCACCGGGGAGCTGTTTTTT,CASSELAGGPTGELFF
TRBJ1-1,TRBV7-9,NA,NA,TGTGCCAGCAGCTTAGCGGGCAGATACACTGAAGCTTTCTTT,CASSLAGRYTEAFF